Following are 11 T cell receptor beta chains from one sample sequenced in a study of monozygotic twins with inflammatory bowel disease. TCRdb re-called the 5' RACE reads, yielding one record per CDR3 amino acid sequence without DNA. Recorded for this sample: about 110,000 distinct CDR3 sequences. What was sequenced was blood. These receptors all stem from a human donor with ulcerative colitis or Crohn's disease, or a healthy co-twin of an affected twin (not recorded which).

The V call is TRBV7-9, the J call TRBJ2-1. Germline CDR1 is SEHNR and CDR2 is FQNEAQ (reference sequence). CDR3 length: 15 residues. The CDR3 is CASSLALGSSNEQFF.

The chain combines TRBV7-2 with TRBJ2-1; TCRdb designates TRBD2, a call that cannot be tested without DNA. The CDR3 sequence is 16 residues long. Per germline, CDR1 SGHTA and CDR2 FQGNSA. The CDR3 loop reads CASKGYGRASGNEQFF. The whole variable domain, filled in from reference TRBV7-2 and TRBJ2-1, reads GAGVSQSPSNKVTEKGKDVELRCDPISGHTALYWYRQSLGQGLEFLIYFQGNSAPDKSGLPSDRFSAERTGGSVSTLTIQRTQQEDSAVYLCASKGYGRASGNEQFFGPGTRLTVL.

The chain carries TRBV5-1 and TRBJ2-1; with no DNA, the TCRdb D assignment of TRBD2 cannot be verified. Looked up from germline, CDR1 is SGHRS and CDR2 is YFSETQ. This CDR3 has 17 residues. The CDR3 here is CASSLGTSGTLYNEQFF.

The chain joins TRBV5-6 to TRBJ2-5; TCRdb proposes TRBD1, but this gene call is untestable without DNA. Germline CDR1 reads SGHDT; CDR2 reads YYEEEE. This CDR3 is built from 15 residues. This chain's CDR3 is CASSSIGQGFETQYF.

The rearrangement uses TRBV6-2 or TRBV6-3 and TRBJ2-2. The CDR3 is made up of 15 amino acids. Germline lookup yields CDR1 MNHEY and CDR2 SVGEGT. Here the CDR3 reads CASSTRTANTGELFF.

The CDR3 protein is CASSPNTALTGELFF. This chain joins TRBV7-7 and TRBJ2-2. The CDR3 is 15 residues long. Per the germline V gene, CDR1 is SSHAT and CDR2 is FNYEAQ (reference sequence).

The chain combines TRBV14 with TRBJ2-1. The length of the CDR3 is 12 residues. Germline V gene lookup returns CDR1 SGHDN and CDR2 FVKESK. CDR3 region: CASSQSLREKFF.

This chain links TRBV6-2 or TRBV6-3 with TRBJ1-4; TCRdb picks TRBD1, but there is no DNA to check that call. This CDR3 is 14 amino acids long. The germline CDR1 and CDR2 sequences are MNHEY and SVGEGT. This CDR3 is CASTKTDMNEKLFF.

The chain carries TRBV12-3 or TRBV12-4 and TRBJ2-7; TCRdb's D call of TRBD2 is untestable without DNA. The length of the CDR3 is 16 residues. The CDR3 sequence: CASSPIAGGYSYEQYF.

The chain recombines TRBV20-1 with TRBJ1-1; TCRdb proposes TRBD1, but this gene call is untestable without DNA. CDR1 and CDR2 (germline): DFQATT, SNEGSKA (reference sequence). There are 16 residues in the CDR3. The CDR3 protein is CSARPGQGTMNTEAFF.

V is TRBV15 and J is TRBJ2-1; TCRdb's assignment of TRBD2 cannot be checked, as there is no DNA. Germline CDR1 is LNHNV and CDR2 is YYDKDF (reference sequence). This CDR3 is built from 15 residues. The chain's CDR3 is CATSRDLSSGNEQFF.